The 22 T cell receptor beta chains presented below share a single source sample, sequenced in a study of T cell responses to AZD1222 COVID-19 vaccine. Assay used: immunoSEQ multiplex PCR; TCRdb lists only in-frame clones, some missing. The sample shows under 150,000 clones, around 90% of them seen only once. The sequencing used peripheral blood, collected 28 days after the second AZD1222 dose. The source is an adult who received the AZD1222 COVID-19 vaccine.

The CDR3 coding sequence is TGTGCCAGCAGCTTAGCTGTCCGGACCTACTACAATGAGCAGTTCTTC. Translating gives CASSLAVRTYYNEQFF. The chain links TRBV7-9 to TRBJ2-1; D is unclear. Germline loops: CDR1 SEHNR, CDR2 FQNEAQ (reference sequence). The V end was cut by 0 bases, the J end by 3 bases, with 12 bases between. The CDR3 is 16 residues long. The whole variable domain, filled in from reference TRBV7-9 and TRBJ2-1, reads DTGVSQNPRHKITKRGQNVTFRCDPISEHNRLYWYRQTLGQGPEFLTYFQNEAQLEKSRLLSDRFSAERPKGSFSTLEIQRTEQGDSAMYLCASSLAVRTYYNEQFFGPGTRLTVL.

The chain joins TRBV5-1 to TRBJ2-5; TRBD1 matches 12 bases. CDR1 SGHRS and CDR2 YFSETQ come from the germline V gene. This CDR3 spans 16 amino acids. The ends lost 4 bases at V and 4 bases at J; junction bases unmatched: 8. The CDR3 loop is CASSKTGTGGAETQYF. Here the CDR3 DNA reads TGCGCCAGCAGCAAGACCGGGACAGGGGGCGCAGAGACCCAGTACTTC. Drawing the rest from reference TRBV5-1 and TRBJ2-5, the complete variable domain is KAGVTQTPRYLIKTRGQQVTLSCSPISGHRSVSWYQQTPGQGLQFLFEYFSETQRNKGNFPGRFSGRQFSNSRSEMNVSTLELGDSALYLCASSKTGTGGAETQYFGPGTRLLVL.

This clone was recorded once. The gene calls are TRBV6-5 and TRBJ1-2; D may be TRBD1 (5 bases). Germline V gives CDR1 MNHEY, CDR2 SVGAGI. With 9 bases removed from V and 0 bases from J, the gap between germline ends came to 14 bases. The CDR3 is made up of 14 amino acids. This chain's CDR3 is CASWGTAPNYGYTF. DNA of the CDR3: TGTGCCAGTTGGGGGACGGCTCCTAACTATGGCTACACCTTC.

The chain joins TRBV29-1 to TRBJ1-1, with D perhaps matching TRBD1 (6 bases). Trimming pared 2 bases from V and 11 bases from J, leaving 18 bases between. The CDR3 runs 13 residues. Per the germline V gene, CDR1 is SQVTM and CDR2 is ANQGSEA. This CDR3 is CSVENRVPRRAFF. The CDR3 DNA follows: TGCAGCGTTGAAAACAGGGTCCCACGCAGGGCTTTCTTT.

This clone appeared a single time. This sequence joins TRBV6-5 and TRBJ1-5, with 9 bases that match TRBD1. There are 15 residues in the CDR3. With 6 bases clipped from V and 3 bases from J, the junction kept 6 bases outside the gene matches. Germline V lookup: CDR1 MNHEY, CDR2 SVGAGI. CDR3 loop: CASSPGQGLNQPQHF. In nucleotides, the CDR3 is TGTGCCAGCAGCCCGGGACAGGGCCTCAATCAGCCCCAGCATTTT.

In its sample, this clone was seen a few times. This chain connects TRBV7-9 to TRBJ2-7, with 9 bases that match TRBD2. The CDR3 is made up of 13 amino acids. The V and J ends lost 3 bases and 3 bases, in that order; junction bases with no gene match: 0. Per the germline V gene, CDR1 is SEHNR and CDR2 is FQNEAQ (reference sequence). For the CDR3, the DNA is TGTGCCAGCAGCTTTAGCGGGAGCTACGAGCAGTACTTC. It translates to CASSFSGSYEQYF.

The J gene is TRBJ2-7, the V gene TRBV5-1, with 8 bases fitting TRBD1. This CDR3 contains 14 residues. Unmatched junction bases numbered 4, after V lost 0 bases and J lost 5 bases. Germline CDR1 reads SGHRS; CDR2 reads YFSETQ. CDR3 nucleotides: TGCGCCAGCAGCTTGGTCCAGGGGGCCAACGAGCAGTACTTC. The encoded protein is CASSLVQGANEQYF.

The J gene is TRBJ1-5, the V gene TRBV7-2; TRBD1 is a possible D gene (6 bases). V was clipped by 2 bases and J by 1 base, with 9 bases between them. The CDR3 totals 15 residues. The V gene's germline CDR1 is SGHTA and CDR2 FQGNSA. CDR3 loop: CASSLRGGSNQPQHF. CDR3 bases: TGTGCCAGCAGCTTAAGGGGGGGAAGCAATCAGCCCCAGCATTTT.

The chain combines TRBV19 with TRBJ2-1; D possibly corresponds to TRBD2 (6 bases). From germline, CDR1 is LNHDA and CDR2 SQIVND (reference sequence). Deletions cut 5 bases from V and 8 bases from J, with 19 bases between. The CDR3 contains 15 residues. CDR3 sequence: CASSPLGTPRDEQFF. CDR3 nucleotide sequence: TGTGCCAGTAGTCCGCTCGGGACTCCTCGTGATGAGCAGTTCTTC.

The chain recombines TRBV5-1 with TRBJ2-5; 8 nucleotides align to TRBD2. Germline CDR1 reads SGHRS; CDR2 reads YFSETQ. The V segment lost 4 bases and the J segment 4 bases; nucleotides outside the gene matches: 9. This CDR3 contains 15 residues. The CDR3 DNA reads TGCGCCAGCAGCCCAAGTAGCGGGGCAGGAGAGACCCAGTACTTC. Translated, it gives CASSPSSGAGETQYF.

The chain joins TRBV19 to TRBJ2-3; the match to TRBD1 covers 8 bases. The junction had 5 bases not matched to a gene; V was cut back by 8 bases and J by 1 base. CDR1 and CDR2 (germline): LNHDA, SQIVND (reference sequence). This CDR3 is built from 14 residues. The CDR3 DNA follows: TGTGCCAGTCACAGGGGGTATGGCACAGATACGCAGTATTTT. It encodes CASHRGYGTDTQYF. The complete variable domain, with remaining parts taken from reference TRBV19 and TRBJ2-3, reads DGGITQSPKYLFRKEGQNVTLSCEQNLNHDAMYWYRQDPGQGLRLIYYSQIVNDFQKGDIAEGYSVSREKKESFPLTVTSAQKNPTAFYLCASHRGYGTDTQYFGPGTRLTVL.

The V call is TRBV3-1 (or the pseudogene TRBV3-2), the J call TRBJ2-1; TRBD1 matches at 7 bases. With 6 bases clipped from V and 13 bases from J, the junction kept 12 bases outside the gene matches. The CDR3 extends over 13 amino acids. Germline V lookup: CDR1 LGHDT, CDR2 YNNKEL (reference sequence). DNA for the CDR3: TGTGCCAGCAGAGTAAGCTCCGGGACAGTACAGTTCTTC. Translating it yields CASRVSSGTVQFF.

This chain uses TRBV25-1 with TRBJ1-2; 12 nucleotides line up with TRBD1. This CDR3 is built from 16 residues. J gave up 4 bases and V 3 bases, and 6 bases lay outside the gene matches. The V gene's germline CDR1 is MGHDK and CDR2 SYGVNS. In DNA, the CDR3 is TGTGCCAGCAGTGACCCCGGGACAGGGGGCGTCTATGGCTACACCTTC. This encodes CASSDPGTGGVYGYTF.

This clone appeared a single time. The chain joins TRBV18 to TRBJ1-2, with no clear D. V dropped 2 bases and J dropped 0 bases, with 7 bases sitting between them. There are 14 residues in the CDR3. CDR1 and CDR2 from the germline V gene are KGHSH and LQKENI. CDR3 in DNA: TGTGCCAGCTCACCAGAACAATCTAACTATGGCTACACCTTC. This codes for CASSPEQSNYGYTF.

This chain joins TRBV7-2 and TRBJ1-5, with D perhaps matching TRBD1 (5 bases). The V end was cut by 5 bases, the J end by 7 bases, with 15 bases between. The CDR3 is made up of 14 amino acids. Germline loops: CDR1 SGHTA, CDR2 FQGNSA. The CDR3 here is CASSPPDMSQPQHF. CDR3 sequence (DNA): TGTGCCAGCAGCCCACCGGACATGTCCCAGCCCCAGCATTTT.

V usage is TRBV3-1 (or the pseudogene TRBV3-2) and J usage is TRBJ2-7; D is perhaps TRBD2 (6 bases). The CDR3 sequence is 14 residues long. CDR1 LGHDT and CDR2 YNNKEL come from the germline V gene (reference sequence). Trimming shortened V by 3 bases and J by 7 bases, and 16 bases separated the two germline ends. The CDR3 here is CASSQGTYSGEQYF. CDR3 coding DNA: TGTGCCAGCAGCCAGGGGACTTACTCGGGGGAGCAGTACTTC.

The gene calls are TRBV9 and TRBJ1-1; a weak D match, TRBD1 (5 bases). The CDR3 length is 15 residues. With 3 bases removed from V and 5 bases from J, the gap between germline ends came to 17 bases. Per the germline V gene, CDR1 is SGDLS and CDR2 is YYNGEE. CDR3 amino acids: CASSARSVQGTEAFF. CDR3 in DNA: TGTGCCAGCAGCGCTAGATCCGTCCAGGGAACTGAAGCTTTCTTT.

The rearrangement links TRBV5-4 to TRBJ2-1; 13 nucleotides match TRBD2. Trimming removed 3 bases from V and 8 bases from J; junction bases left unmatched: 17. CDR1 and CDR2 (germline): SGHNT, YYREEE (reference sequence). The CDR3 has 19 amino acids. The DNA of the CDR3 is TGTGCCAGCAGCTGGGGGGTGCTGGGGGGGACTAGCGGGAACGATGAGCAGTTCTTC. Its translation: CASSWGVLGGTSGNDEQFF. The variable domain in full, with the rest retrieved from reference TRBV5-4 and TRBJ2-1, is ETGVTQSPTHLIKTRGQQVTLRCSSQSGHNTVSWYQQALGQGPQFIFQYYREEENGRGNFPPRFSGLQFPNYSSELNVNALELDDSALYLCASSWGVLGGTSGNDEQFFGPGTRLTVL.

The genes are TRBV24-1 and TRBJ2-2, with 7 bases fitting TRBD1. There are 15 residues in the CDR3. Germline CDR1 KGHDR, CDR2 SFDVKD. With V trimmed by 5 bases and J by 2 bases, 4 bases remained unmatched. CDR3 sequence reads: CATSGRGSNTGELFF. Here the CDR3 DNA reads TGTGCCACCAGTGGCAGGGGGTCAAACACCGGGGAGCTGTTTTTT.

The chain employs TRBV25-1 and TRBJ1-2, with D possibly being TRBD1 (6 bases). Per the germline V gene, CDR1 is MGHDK and CDR2 is SYGVNS. The CDR3 covers 14 residues. Trimming took 6 bases from V and 1 from J, leaving 12 bases between them. The CDR3 nucleotides read TGTGCCAGCAGGTTGGGGGGCAGTAACTATGGCTACACCTTC. Protein sequence: CASRLGGSNYGYTF.

J is TRBJ1-6 and V is TRBV12-5, with 7 bases fitting TRBD1. The CDR3 has 12 residues. J gave up 12 bases and V 3 bases, and 2 bases lay outside the gene matches. From germline, CDR1 is LGHNT and CDR2 FRNRAP. This CDR3 reads CASGLGGLPLHF. Here the CDR3 DNA reads TGTGCTAGTGGTTTAGGGGGCTTACCCCTCCACTTT.

This chain links TRBV2 with TRBJ1-5; TRBD1 might be the D (5 bases). The CDR3 spans 14 residues. Trimming left V 4 bases short and J 0 bases short, with 7 bases between. In germline, CDR1 is SNHLY, CDR2 FYNNEI. For the CDR3, the DNA is TGTGCCAGCAGTGGGGACTATAGCAATCAGCCCCAGCATTTT. It encodes CASSGDYSNQPQHF.